One sample yielded the 9 T cell receptor beta chains listed below, sequenced in a study of T cells after yellow fever vaccination. In TCRdb, the 5' RACE reads were re-called with MiXCR into one record per CDR3 protein. The sample has around 360,000 distinct CDR3 sequences; around a tenth are singletons. This specimen consisted of PBMCs, obtained on the day of the first yellow fever vaccination. The receptors were gathered from a man between 18 and 35 years old who received the YFV17D yellow fever vaccine.

The DNA of the CDR3 is TGTGCCAGCAGTTACCTCGACAGGGCTTCTGAGCAGTTCTTC. This encodes CASSYLDRASEQFF. The chain joins TRBV6-5 to TRBJ2-1, with 7 bases that match TRBD1. The V gene end was trimmed by 2 bases and the J gene end by 9 bases; junction bases not matched to a gene: 7. The CDR3 spans 14 residues. Germline loops: CDR1 MNHEY, CDR2 SVGAGI.

The chain carries TRBV2 and TRBJ2-3; D is unresolved. Trimming removed 6 bases at V and 6 bases at J, with 7 bases between. Germline assignment: CDR1 SNHLY and CDR2 FYNNEI. The CDR3 has 11 residues. CDR3 sequence (DNA): TGTGCCAGCAGAGTATGGGATACGCAGTATTTT. Residues: CASRVWDTQYF.

The chain employs TRBV9 and TRBJ2-2; 9 bases agree with TRBD2. The CDR3 sequence is 18 residues long. Germline trimming cut 0 bases from V and 0 bases from J; bases unmatched to any gene: 6. CDR1 SGDLS and CDR2 YYNGEE come from the germline V gene. CDR3 nucleotide sequence: TGTGCCAGCAGCGTAGTTGGCGGGGGGGGAACGAACACCGGGGAGCTGTTTTTT. It is translated as CASSVVGGGGTNTGELFF.

There are a few counts of this clonotype. The J gene is TRBJ2-5, the V gene TRBV7-2; D is unresolved. The V and J ends lost 5 bases and 9 bases respectively, with 13 bases between them. The length of the CDR3 is 12 residues. The germline gives CDR1 SGHTA, CDR2 FQGNSA. CDR3 in amino acids: CASSPAALAQYF. For the CDR3, the DNA is TGTGCCAGCAGCCCGGCAGCTCTTGCCCAGTACTTC.

This clonotype has only a few counts. The chain couples TRBV19 to TRBJ2-1, with D perhaps TRBD2 (6 bases). CDR3 size: 16 residues. Per germline, CDR1 LNHDA and CDR2 SQIVND (reference sequence). The V end lost 6 bases, the J end lost 0 bases, and 15 bases lay between the germline ends. The CDR3 nucleotides read TGTGCCAGTAGAGCGGAGGGTTTGGGCTCCTACAATGAGCAGTTCTTC. Translated: CASRAEGLGSYNEQFF.

A remark on this clonotype: Being one base from a much bigger clone, this may be a read error. The chain employs TRBV29-1 and TRBJ2-3; 8 nucleotides line up with TRBD1. The length of the CDR3 is 17 residues. Germline V gene lookup returns CDR1 SQVTM and CDR2 ANQGSEA. V shed 3 bases, J shed 11 bases, and the junction held 22 bases outside the gene matches. CDR3 in DNA: TGCAGCGTTGACGATTGGGCCAGGGGGCTACTGTGGTCGGAGCAGTATTTT. As protein: CSVDDWARGLLWSEQYF.

The CDR3 nucleotides are TGTGCCATCAGTACCGAGGGGCAGGACGAGCAGTACGTC. Amino acids: CAISTEGQDEQYV. The chain employs TRBV10-3 and TRBJ2-7, with D perhaps given as TRBD1 or TRBD2 (5 bases each). V was trimmed by 5 bases and J by 5 bases, leaving 13 bases between them. CDR1 ENHRY and CDR2 SYGVKD come from the germline V gene. The CDR3 has 13 amino acids.

This clonotype was recorded at least ten times. V usage is TRBV5-1 and J usage is TRBJ2-5, with D uncertain. This CDR3 is 15 amino acids long. Between the trimmed V and J ends, which lost 1 base and 1 base, there was a span of 11 bases. Germline-derived CDR1 and CDR2 are SGHRS and YFSETQ. DNA of the CDR3: TGCGCCAGCAGCTTGATGTTGGGTGGCCAAGAGACCCAGTACTTC. Translating gives CASSLMLGGQETQYF.

Ten or more counts support this clonotype. The rearrangement uses TRBV7-4 and TRBJ2-7; D unclear. Germline CDR1 is SGHVT and CDR2 is SQSDAQ. The CDR3 loop spans 11 amino acids. V lost 5 bases to trimming and J lost 3 bases, with 5 bases between them. The CDR3 DNA sequence: TGTGCCAGCAGCCTTAACTACGAGCAGTACGTC. Amino acids: CASSLNYEQYV.